This is a list of T cell receptor beta chains from one sample in a study of blood T cells in healthy people across ages. One entry per CDR3 protein, called by TCRdb with MiXCR from the 5' RACE reads. This sample yields fewer than 750,000 distinct CDR3 sequences, of which approximately 52% are seen a single time; around an eighth belongs to the top ten. The sample consisted of blood. The receptors were sampled from a woman at least 80 years old in good health. CDR3s include the opening cysteine and the closing phenylalanine or tryptophan. The D gene is left open where the match is weak. Only some rows state a clone size, as once, few, many or a class for expanded clones.

D | size | J | V | DNA | CDR3
NA | many | TRBJ2-3 | TRBV20-1 | TGCAGTGCTAGGGACTTAAGTAGCACAGATACGCAGTATTTT | CSARDLSSTDTQYF
NA | few | TRBJ1-1 | TRBV20-1 | TGCAGTTCTTATTGGGCCCTCTCTCCGGGTGAAGCTTTCTTT | CSSYWALSPGEAFF
NA | NA | TRBJ2-1 | TRBV5-1 | TGCGCCAGCAGCTCTATGACAGGATCCCCTATAGGCAATGAGCAGTTCTTC | CASSSMTGSPIGNEQFF
TRBD1 | NA | TRBJ1-2 | TRBV27 | TGTGCGAGCAGTCTTTCTAGACAGGGCGTCTATGGCCACACCTTC | CASSLSRQGVYGHTF
TRBD1 | few | TRBJ1-1 | TRBV29-1 | TGCAGCGCCTCGTCGGACAGGGATTGGACTGAAGCTTTCTTT | CSASSDRDWTEAFF
NA | NA | TRBJ2-7 | TRBV18 | TGTGCCAGCTCACTTTTGGGGGGCAGCAGAGGCGAGCAGTACTTC | CASSLLGGSRGEQYF
NA | few | TRBJ1-5 | TRBV11-2 | TGTGCCAGCAGCTTAGATTTTCCGGGGAGGCCCCAGCATTTT | CASSLDFPGRPQHF
NA | NA | TRBJ1-5 | TRBV6-6 | TGTGCCAGCAACAGGCAGCCCCAGCATTTT | CASNRQPQHF
TRBD2 | NA | TRBJ2-1 | TRBV3-1 | TGTGCCAGCAGCCAAGAGATCAAAAAAGCTAGCGGGGGTTTGCTATCCGACAATGAGCAGTTCTTC | CASSQEIKKASGGLLSDNEQFF
TRBD2 | NA | TRBJ2-1 | TRBV2 | TGTGCCAGGCGAAAGACTAGCGGGAGTCACAATGAGCAGTTCTTC | CARRKTSGSHNEQFF
TRBD1 | NA | TRBJ2-7 | TRBV6-5 | TGTGCCAGCAGTTCCCTCTGGCTGGGACAGGAAAACAATGAGCAGTACTTC | CASSSLWLGQENNEQYF
TRBD2 | few | TRBJ2-1 | TRBV19 | TGTGCCAGTAGTAGCGGGAGGGGAGCCTACAATGAGCAGTTCTTC | CASSSGRGAYNEQFF
NA | once | TRBJ2-6 | TRBV30 | TGTACCTGGAACATCCAATCTGGGGCCAACGTCCTGACTTTC | CTWNIQSGANVLTF
NA | NA | TRBJ2-1 | TRBV19 | TGTGCCAGTAGTATGAACACGGGAAAACCCGCTGAGCAGTTCTTC | CASSMNTGKPAEQFF
NA | NA | TRBJ2-5 | TRBV11-2 | TGTGCCAGCAGCTCCAACAGGGTTGGAGAGACCCAGTACTTC | CASSSNRVGETQYF
NA | NA | TRBJ2-5 | TRBV25-1 | TGTGCCAGCAGTGGAGGGAGGACGGCTCACCAAGAGACCCAGTACTTC | CASSGGRTAHQETQYF
TRBD2 | NA | TRBJ2-7 | TRBV10-3 | TGTGCCATCAGTACCGGACTAGCGGGGGGGGCCAATGAGCAGTACTTC | CAISTGLAGGANEQYF
TRBD1 | NA | TRBJ1-2 | TRBV7-9 | TGTGCCAGCAGCTTAGGAGGGGGGGACAGTTTATATGGCTACACCTTC | CASSLGGGDSLYGYTF
NA | many | TRBJ2-7 | TRBV10-3 | TGTGCCATCAGTGAGTCTACAGCGTCCTACGAGCAGTACTTC | CAISESTASYEQYF
NA | NA | TRBJ2-1 | TRBV10-2 | TGCGCCAGCAGTGATACCGCGACCAGGGGCAAGGGGAATGAGCAGTTCTTC | CASSDTATRGKGNEQFF
NA | many | TRBJ2-1 | TRBV10-3 | TGTGCCATCACCGCTGGGAGTAATGAGCAGTTCTTC | CAITAGSNEQFF
TRBD1 | many | TRBJ1-6 | TRBV7-9 | TGTGCCAGCAGCTCCCGGGACAGGGCTTCACCCCTCCACTTT | CASSSRDRASPLHF
TRBD2 | many | TRBJ2-7 | TRBV6-5 | TGTGCCAGCAGTTACTCTAGCGGGCCCTCCTACGAGCAGTACTTC | CASSYSSGPSYEQYF
TRBD1 | NA | TRBJ1-2 | TRBV5-1 | TGCGCCAGCAGCTTGGCGCCCGACAGGGGCGGCTACACCTTC | CASSLAPDRGGYTF
NA | many | TRBJ1-2 | TRBV19 | TGTGCCAGTAGTATAGGGGCGGCAAGAACTTATGGCTACACCTTC | CASSIGAARTYGYTF
NA | few | TRBJ2-1 | TRBV7-8 | TGTGCCAGCAGCTTAGGTCTTAGCGGAAACAATGAGCAGTTCTTC | CASSLGLSGNNEQFF
TRBD1 | many | TRBJ1-6 | TRBV10-2 | TGCGCCAGCCACCAGCCCGACAGGGTGAATCCACCCCTCCACTTT | CASHQPDRVNPPLHF
NA | many | TRBJ2-1 | TRBV5-1 | TGCGCCAGCAGCTTGGCAGGGGGGGGCTCCTACAATGAGCAGTTCTTC | CASSLAGGGSYNEQFF
NA | many | TRBJ1-2 | TRBV12-3/TRBV12-4 | TGTGCCAGCAGTTTAATCGGTGGTGGCTACACCTTC | CASSLIGGGYTF
NA | NA | TRBJ2-6 | TRBV12-3/TRBV12-4 | TGTGCCAACAGTGTCCTCTCCCTCTACGTCCTGACTTTC | CANSVLSLYVLTF
TRBD2 | NA | TRBJ2-2 | TRBV5-1 | TGCGCCAGCAGCCCTCCGACTAGCGTGGCCGGGGAGCTGTTTTTT | CASSPPTSVAGELFF
NA | many | TRBJ1-5 | TRBV21-1 | TGTGCCAGCAGCAAACCCCGGGCAGGACATCAGCCCCAGCATTTT | CASSKPRAGHQPQHF
TRBD2 | few | TRBJ2-4 | TRBV29-1 | TGCAGCGTTGAAAAGGGGACTAGCGGGGGGTTTCAGTACTTC | CSVEKGTSGGFQYF
TRBD1 | NA | TRBJ1-6 | TRBV20-1 | TGCAGTGCAAGGACAGGAGATAATTCACCCCTCCACTTT | CSARTGDNSPLHF